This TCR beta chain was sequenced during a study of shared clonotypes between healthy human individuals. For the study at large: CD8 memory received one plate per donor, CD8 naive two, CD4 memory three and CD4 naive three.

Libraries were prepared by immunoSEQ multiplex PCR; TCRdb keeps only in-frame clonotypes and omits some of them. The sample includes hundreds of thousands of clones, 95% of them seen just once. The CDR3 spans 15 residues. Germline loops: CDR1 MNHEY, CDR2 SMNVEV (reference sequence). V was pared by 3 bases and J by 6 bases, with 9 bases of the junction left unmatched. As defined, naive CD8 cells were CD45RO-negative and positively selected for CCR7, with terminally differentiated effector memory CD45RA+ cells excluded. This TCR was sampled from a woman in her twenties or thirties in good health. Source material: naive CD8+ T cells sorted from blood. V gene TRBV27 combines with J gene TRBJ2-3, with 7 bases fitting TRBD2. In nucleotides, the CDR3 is TGTGCCAGCAGTTTCCCCGGGGGAGGGAGGGATACGCAGTATTTT. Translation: CASSFPGGGRDTQYF.